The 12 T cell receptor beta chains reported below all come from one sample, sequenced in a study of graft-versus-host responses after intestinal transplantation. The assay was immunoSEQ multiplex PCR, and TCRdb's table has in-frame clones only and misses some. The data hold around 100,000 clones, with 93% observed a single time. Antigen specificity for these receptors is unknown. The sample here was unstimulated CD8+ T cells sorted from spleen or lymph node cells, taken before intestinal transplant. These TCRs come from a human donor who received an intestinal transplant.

The CDR3 protein is CALGAIAPYEQYF. For the CDR3, the DNA is TGTGCCCTCGGGGCGATCGCCCCCTACGAGCAGTACTTC. This sequence joins TRBV6-1 and TRBJ2-7; tentatively, D is TRBD1 or TRBD2 (5 bases each). The V end lost 11 bases, the J end lost 2 bases, and 16 bases lay between the germline ends. The CDR3 covers 13 residues. The V gene's germline CDR1 is MNHNS and CDR2 SASEGT.

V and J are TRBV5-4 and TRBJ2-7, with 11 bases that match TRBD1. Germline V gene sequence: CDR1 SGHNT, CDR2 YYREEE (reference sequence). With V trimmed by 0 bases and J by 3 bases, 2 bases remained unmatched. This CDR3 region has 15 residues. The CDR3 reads CASSLGDRGYYEQYF. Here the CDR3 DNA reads TGTGCCAGCAGCTTGGGGGACAGGGGGTACTACGAGCAGTACTTC.

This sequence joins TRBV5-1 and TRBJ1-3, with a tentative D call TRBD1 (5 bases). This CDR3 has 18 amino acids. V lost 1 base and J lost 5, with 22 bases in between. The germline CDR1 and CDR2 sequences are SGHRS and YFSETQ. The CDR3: CASSLRGPRSGYRNTIYF. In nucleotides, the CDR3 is TGCGCCAGCAGCTTGAGGGGACCGAGGTCAGGATATAGAAACACCATATATTTT. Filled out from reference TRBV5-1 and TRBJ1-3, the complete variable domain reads KAGVTQTPRYLIKTRGQQVTLSCSPISGHRSVSWYQQTPGQGLQFLFEYFSETQRNKGNFPGRFSGRQFSNSRSEMNVSTLELGDSALYLCASSLRGPRSGYRNTIYFGEGSWLTVV.

CDR3 DNA sequence: TGTGCCAGCAGCTTGGCAAGGACAGGGGTTCAAGCTTTCTTT. As protein: CASSLARTGVQAFF. The chain couples TRBV5-5 to TRBJ1-1, with TRBD1 matching over 9 bases. CDR1 SGHKS and CDR2 YYEKEE come from the germline V gene (reference sequence). The CDR3 contains 14 residues. V lost 0 bases, J lost 9 bases, and 6 bases stayed unmatched. The entire variable domain, with the rest obtained from reference TRBV5-5 and TRBJ1-1, is as follows: DAGVTQSPTHLIKTRGQQVTLRCSPISGHKSVSWYQQVLGQGPQFIFQYYEKEERGRGNFPDRFSARQFPNYSSELNVNALLLGDSALYLCASSLARTGVQAFFGQGTRLTVV.

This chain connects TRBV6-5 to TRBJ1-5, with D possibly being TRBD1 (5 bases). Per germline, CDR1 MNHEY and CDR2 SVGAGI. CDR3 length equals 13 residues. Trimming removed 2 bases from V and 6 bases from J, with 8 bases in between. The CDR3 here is CASSYGRGQPQHF. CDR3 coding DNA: TGTGCCAGCAGTTACGGGAGGGGTCAGCCCCAGCATTTT.

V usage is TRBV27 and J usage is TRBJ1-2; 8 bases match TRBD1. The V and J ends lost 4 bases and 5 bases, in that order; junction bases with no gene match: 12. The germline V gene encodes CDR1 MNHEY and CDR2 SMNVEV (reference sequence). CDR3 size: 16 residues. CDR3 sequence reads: CASSSPGQGQGYGYTF. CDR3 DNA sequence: TGTGCCAGCAGTTCCCCAGGACAGGGTCAAGGTTATGGCTACACCTTC.

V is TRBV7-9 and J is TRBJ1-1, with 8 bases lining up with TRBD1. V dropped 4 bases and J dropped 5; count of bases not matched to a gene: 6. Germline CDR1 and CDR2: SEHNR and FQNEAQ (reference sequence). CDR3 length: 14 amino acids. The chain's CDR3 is CASSSPGGGTEAFF. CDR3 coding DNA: TGTGCCAGCAGCTCTCCAGGGGGCGGAACTGAAGCTTTCTTT.

The CDR3 bases are TGTGCCAGCAGCGTCTCGGGTGCGACCTACGAGCAGTACTTC. It is translated as CASSVSGATYEQYF. The chain joins TRBV9 to TRBJ2-7, with no clear D. Trimming cost V 2 bases and J 2 bases, with 11 bases left between them. Germline V gene lookup returns CDR1 SGDLS and CDR2 YYNGEE. CDR3 length: 14 residues. Full variable domain (missing parts from reference TRBV9 and TRBJ2-7): DSGVTQTPKHLITATGQRVTLRCSPRSGDLSVYWYQQSLDQGLQFLIQYYNGEERAKGNILERFSAQQFPDLHSELNLSSLELGDSALYFCASSVSGATYEQYFGPGTRLTVT.

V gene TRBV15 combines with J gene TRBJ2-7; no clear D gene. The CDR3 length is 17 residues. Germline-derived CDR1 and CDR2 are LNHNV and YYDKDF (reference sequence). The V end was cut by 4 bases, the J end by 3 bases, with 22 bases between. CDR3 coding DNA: TGTGCCACCAGCATTATAAAGGACGGTGAGAAGAGCTACGAGCAGTACTTC. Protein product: CATSIIKDGEKSYEQYF.

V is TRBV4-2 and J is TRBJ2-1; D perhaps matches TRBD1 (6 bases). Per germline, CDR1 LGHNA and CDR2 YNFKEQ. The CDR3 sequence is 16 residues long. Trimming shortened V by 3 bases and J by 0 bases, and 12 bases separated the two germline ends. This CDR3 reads CASSQFDRTSYNEQFF. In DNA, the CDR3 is TGTGCCAGCAGCCAGTTCGACAGGACCTCCTACAATGAGCAGTTCTTC.

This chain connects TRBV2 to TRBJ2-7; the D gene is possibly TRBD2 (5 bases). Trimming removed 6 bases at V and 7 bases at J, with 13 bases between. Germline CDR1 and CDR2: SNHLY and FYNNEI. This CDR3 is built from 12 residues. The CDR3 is CASRPEPGEQYF. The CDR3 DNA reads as TGTGCCAGCAGACCCGAACCGGGAGAGCAGTACTTC.

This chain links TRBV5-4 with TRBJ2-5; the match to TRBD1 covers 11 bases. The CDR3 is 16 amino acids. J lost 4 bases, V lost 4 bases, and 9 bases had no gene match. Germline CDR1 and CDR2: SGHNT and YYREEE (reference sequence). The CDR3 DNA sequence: TGTGCCAGCAGCCAAAGGACAGGGGGCATTGGAGAGACCCAGTACTTC. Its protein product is CASSQRTGGIGETQYF.